These T cell receptor beta chains were read from a single sample in a study of blood T cell repertoires in COVID-19. Some clones are missing from TCRdb's copy, which holds only in-frame ones; the method was immunoSEQ multiplex PCR. The sample yields roughly 140,000 clones, around 80% seen once. Sequenced input: PBMCs or T cells enriched from blood (not recorded which). These receptors were collected from a man aged 50 or older who had recovered from COVID-19. The CDR3 runs from the conserved cysteine through the conserved F or W. A D gene is named only where the DNA matches it firmly. Some rows have no size entry. The others give once, few or many, or a class for an expanded clone.

V gene	D gene	clone size	J gene	CDR3 DNA	CDR3 protein
TRBV19	TRBD1	few	TRBJ1-2	TGTGCCAGTACCCTCGGACAGGGGAGGACGAACTATGGCTACACCTTC	CASTLGQGRTNYGYTF
TRBV5-1	TRBD1	NA	TRBJ2-2	TGCGCCAGCAGCTGGGACAGTCCTGGCGGGGAGCTGTTTTTT	CASSWDSPGGELFF
TRBV7-9	TRBD1	once	TRBJ1-1	TGTGCCAGCAGCTTTTCGGACAGGGGGAATACTGAAGCTTTCTTT	CASSFSDRGNTEAFF
TRBV10-3	NA	NA	TRBJ1-3	TGTGCCATCAGTGAATCGGCAGGGAACGGAAACACCATATATTTT	CAISESAGNGNTIYF
TRBV3-1/TRBV3-2	NA	NA	TRBJ2-1	TGTGCCAGCAGCCAAGCGGCAGCGGCCTCCTACAATGAGCAGTTCTTC	CASSQAAAASYNEQFF
TRBV30	NA	few	TRBJ1-5	TGTGCCTGGAGTGTAATGGGGCGAGGCAATCAGCCCCAGCATTTT	CAWSVMGRGNQPQHF
TRBV5-1	NA	NA	TRBJ2-5	TGCGCCAGCAGCTTGACAGGGTTAAGAGAGACCCAGTACTTC	CASSLTGLRETQYF
TRBV10-3	NA	NA	TRBJ1-1	TGTGCCATCGGACAGAGTCTTGGTGAAGCTTTCTTT	CAIGQSLGEAFF
TRBV6-4	TRBD1	once	TRBJ1-2	TGTGCCAGCAGCCCCGGGACAGGGCGCGGCTACACCTTC	CASSPGTGRGYTF
TRBV7-2	TRBD2	NA	TRBJ2-3	TGTGCCAGCAGCCCCCTGACTAGCGGGGGGGCAGATACGCAGTATTTT	CASSPLTSGGADTQYF
TRBV2	TRBD1	NA	TRBJ2-7	TGTGCCAGCAGTGAAGCGGGAAGGGGGCGTGAGCAGTACTTC	CASSEAGRGREQYF
TRBV6-6	NA	NA	TRBJ2-2	TGTGCCACCTCGGGGAGCACCGGGGAGCTGTTTTTT	CATSGSTGELFF
TRBV5-4	NA	NA	TRBJ2-1	TGTGCCAGCAGCTTCCCGGGACTTGACAATGAGCAGTTCTTC	CASSFPGLDNEQFF
TRBV5-1	TRBD2	NA	TRBJ2-1	TGCGCCAGCAGCCGGGGACTAGCGGGGGGCGTAAGCTCCTACAATGAGCAGTTCTTC	CASSRGLAGGVSSYNEQFF
TRBV5-1	NA	NA	TRBJ1-1	TGCGCCAGCAGCTTGGTTCTGGGGGCGCAAACTGAAGCTTTCTTT	CASSLVLGAQTEAFF
TRBV11-2	NA	NA	TRBJ1-6	TGTGCCAGCAGCCCACCCGGGACAACCGGTTCACCCCTCCACTTT	CASSPPGTTGSPLHF
TRBV7-2	NA	NA	TRBJ1-5	TGTGCCAGCAGCGAAACAGTGATCCAGCCCCAGCATTTT	CASSETVIQPQHF
TRBV15	TRBD2	NA	TRBJ2-3	TGTGCCACCAGCAGGGGTTCGACTAGCGGGGGGGATACGCAGTATTTT	CATSRGSTSGGDTQYF
TRBV5-1	TRBD2	NA	TRBJ2-5	TGCGCCAGCAGCTTAGGGGCTAGCGGGCTACTCCAAGAGACCCAGTACTTC	CASSLGASGLLQETQYF
TRBV4-1	TRBD2	NA	TRBJ2-5	TGCGCCAGCAGCCGCTTGGGGGGGATTGAGACCCAGTACTTC	CASSRLGGIETQYF
TRBV7-9	TRBD2	NA	TRBJ2-5	TGTGCCAGCAGCTTACTAGCGGGGGGTCAAGAGACCCAGTACTTC	CASSLLAGGQETQYF
TRBV3-1/TRBV3-2	NA	NA	TRBJ2-4	TGTGCCAGCAGCCATACCGGGACAATCAAAAACATTCAGTACTTC	CASSHTGTIKNIQYF
TRBV3-1/TRBV3-2	NA	NA	TRBJ1-3	TGTGCCAGCAGCCAGGGCGGGAGCTCTGGAAACACCATATATTTT	CASSQGGSSGNTIYF
TRBV29-1	NA	NA	TRBJ2-3	TGCAGCGTTGAAGAAGCCCGCCAGGGTACGCAGTATTTT	CSVEEARQGTQYF
TRBV5-6	NA	NA	TRBJ1-4	TGTGCCAGCAGCTTGGCCTCAGGTCGGACTAATGAAAAACTGTTTTTT	CASSLASGRTNEKLFF
TRBV18	TRBD1	NA	TRBJ1-2	TGTGCCAGCTCACCAGGGGGACAGGGAGTGGGCTACACCTTC	CASSPGGQGVGYTF
TRBV27	TRBD1	NA	TRBJ1-6	TGTGCCAGCAGTACGATACGGACAGGACTGAATTCACCCCTCCACTTT	CASSTIRTGLNSPLHF
TRBV5-1	NA	NA	TRBJ2-1	TGCGCCAGCAGCTTGGGACAGCTAAACAATGAGCAGTTCTTC	CASSLGQLNNEQFF
TRBV6-5	TRBD1	NA	TRBJ1-1	TGTGCCAGCAGGGGACAGGGTGGCACTGAAGCTTTCTTT	CASRGQGGTEAFF
TRBV3-1/TRBV3-2	TRBD1	NA	TRBJ1-1	TGTGCCAGCAGCGCACAGGGGGCGAGCACTGAAGCTTTCTTT	CASSAQGASTEAFF
TRBV6-5	NA	NA	TRBJ1-2	TGTGCCAGCAGTTACACCCGCGACTATGGCTACACCTTC	CASSYTRDYGYTF
TRBV11-2	NA	NA	TRBJ1-2	TGTGCCAGCAGCCCACGAAGGGGGGGAGGGAGCTATGGCTACACCTTC	CASSPRRGGGSYGYTF
TRBV14	NA	NA	TRBJ1-2	TGTGCCAGCAGCCAAGCGGGGACTATCTATGGCTACACCTTC	CASSQAGTIYGYTF
TRBV6-5	NA	NA	TRBJ2-7	TGTGCCAGCACCCAGGATTTACGATCCTACGAGCAGTACTTC	CASTQDLRSYEQYF
TRBV7-2	NA	few	TRBJ1-3	TGTGCCAGCAGCCCCTCCCAGGGGCGGCAAAACACCATATATTTT	CASSPSQGRQNTIYF
TRBV27	TRBD2	NA	TRBJ2-7	TGTGCCAGCAGTGGACTAGCGGGGTCCGGGTACGAGCAGTACTTC	CASSGLAGSGYEQYF
TRBV2	TRBD1	NA	TRBJ1-4	TGTGCCAGCAGGCTACAGGGGTTTGATGAAAAACTGTTTTTT	CASRLQGFDEKLFF
TRBV9	NA	NA	TRBJ1-1	TGTGCCAGCAGCGTCACCGGGACACTGGGAAACACTGAAGCTTTCTTT	CASSVTGTLGNTEAFF
TRBV6-5	TRBD1	NA	TRBJ2-1	TGTGCCAGCAGCCGGGACAGGGGTTCCTACAATGAGCAGTTCTTC	CASSRDRGSYNEQFF
TRBV7-2	NA	NA	TRBJ1-5	TGTGCCAGCAGCTTAGACTTGGGCCGCGGCAATCAGCCCCAGCATTTT	CASSLDLGRGNQPQHF
TRBV6-2/TRBV6-3	TRBD1	NA	TRBJ1-2	TGTGCCAGCAGTCACCGGACAGGGGTTAACTATGGCTACACCTTC	CASSHRTGVNYGYTF
TRBV19	TRBD2	NA	TRBJ2-1	TGTGCCAGTAGTATGACTAGCGGACAAAGCTCCTACAATGAGCAGTTCTTC	CASSMTSGQSSYNEQFF